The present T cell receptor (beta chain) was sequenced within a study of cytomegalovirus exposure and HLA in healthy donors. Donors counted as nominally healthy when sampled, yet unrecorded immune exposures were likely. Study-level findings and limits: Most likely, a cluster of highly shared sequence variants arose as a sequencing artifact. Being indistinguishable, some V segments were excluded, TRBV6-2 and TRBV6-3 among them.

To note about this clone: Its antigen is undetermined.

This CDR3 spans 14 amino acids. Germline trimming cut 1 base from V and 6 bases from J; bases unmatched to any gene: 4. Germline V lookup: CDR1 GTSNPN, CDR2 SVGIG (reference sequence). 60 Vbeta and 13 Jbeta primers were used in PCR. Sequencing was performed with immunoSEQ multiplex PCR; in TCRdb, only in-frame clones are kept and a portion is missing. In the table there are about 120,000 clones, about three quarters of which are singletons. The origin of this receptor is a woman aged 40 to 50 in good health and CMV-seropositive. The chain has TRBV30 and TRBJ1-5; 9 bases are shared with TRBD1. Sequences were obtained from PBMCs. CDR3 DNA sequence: TGTGCCTGGAGTGGACAGGGGGGCGGTCAGCCCCAGCATTTT. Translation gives CAWSGQGGGQPQHF.